This T cell receptor (beta chain) is drawn from a study of response to subunit inactivated influenza vaccine. TCRdb re-called the RT-PCR reads with MiXCR, one entry per CDR3 protein. The data contain a few hundred thousand distinct CDR3 sequences, about 11% of them singletons. CDR3 length equals 15 residues. Unmatched junction bases numbered 7, after V lost 6 bases and J lost 4 bases. Germline loops: CDR1 SGHRS, CDR2 YFSETQ. This clonotype has just a few counts. A further study also used this sample, focusing on T cells expressing NK-cell markers. This second study says: Template switching by 5'RACE with UMIs generated the TCR beta cDNA.

Sequences were derived from PBMCs from blood, sampled on the day of vaccination. The clonotype originates from a man aged 50 or older who received an inactivated influenza vaccine. The V gene is TRBV5-1, the J gene TRBJ1-6; 7 bases fit TRBD1. The CDR3: CASTTGESYNSPLHF. In nucleotides, the CDR3 is TGCGCCAGCACCACAGGGGAGTCTTATAATTCACCCCTCCACTTT.